Each of the 15 T cell receptor beta chains below was sequenced from the same sample in a study of T cells in Graves' hyperthyroidism and ophthalmopathy. Template material for amplifying TCR beta CDR3 regions consisted of RNA transcripts. A first-round RT-PCR of the TCR CDR3 used the HTBI primer set. TCRdb re-called the multiplex PCR reads with MiXCR, one entry per CDR3 protein. This table holds roughly 300,000 distinct CDR3 sequences, around 25% found once. The sequenced sample was blood. These receptors came from a man aged 40-50 years with Graves' hyperthyroidism that later progressed to Graves' ophthalmopathy.

The chain employs TRBV25-1 and TRBJ1-1; D call uncertain. With 7 bases removed from V and 4 bases from J, the gap between germline ends came to 19 bases. The CDR3 has 15 amino acids. Germline V gene data show CDR1 as MGHDK and CDR2 as SYGVNS. CDR3 in DNA: TGTGCCAGCACGGGATTTGGGGTCTCGGGCACTGAAGCTTTCTTT. It specifies CASTGFGVSGTEAFF.

The chain has TRBV6-1 and TRBJ2-5; perhaps TRBD1 as D (5 bases). Germline V gene lookup returns CDR1 MNHNS and CDR2 SASEGT. The CDR3 has 13 amino acids. V lost 8 bases, J lost 5 bases, and 15 bases lay in between. The CDR3 loop reads CASRRQLVETQYF. CDR3 bases: TGTGCCAGCCGAAGACAGCTTGTGGAGACCCAGTACTTC.

There are many counts of this clonotype. The chain couples TRBV2 to TRBJ1-1; no clear D gene. This CDR3 spans 14 amino acids. CDR1 is SNHLY and CDR2 is FYNNEI in the germline V gene. Between the trimmed V and J ends, which lost 1 base and 1 base, there was a span of 7 bases. In DNA form, the CDR3 reads TGTGCCAGCAGTGAAGGACACTGGAACACTGAAGCTTTCTTT. Protein: CASSEGHWNTEAFF.

At least ten counts were recorded for this clonotype. The chain couples TRBV20-1 to TRBJ2-5; a possible D gene is TRBD2 (6 bases). Germline CDR1 and CDR2: DFQATT and SNEGSKA (reference sequence). The CDR3 has 17 residues. The V end was cut by 2 bases, the J end by 2 bases, with 21 bases between. The CDR3 sequence: CSARSPGRRADQETQYF. CDR3 in DNA: TGCAGTGCTAGATCCCCTGGGCGGAGGGCAGATCAAGAGACCCAGTACTTC.

This clonotype was seen only a few times. This chain links TRBV15 with TRBJ1-1; no definite D call. This CDR3 has 11 residues. Germline V CDR1 and CDR2: LNHNV, YYDKDF (reference sequence). Trimming cost V 1 base and J 7 bases, with 4 bases left between them. CDR3 nucleotides: TGTGCCACCAGCAGAGGGGTTGAAGCTTTCTTT. This translates into CATSRGVEAFF.

V gene TRBV6-2 or TRBV6-3 combines with J gene TRBJ2-5; 12 nucleotides line up with TRBD2. Germline trimming cut 2 bases from V and 5 bases from J; bases unmatched to any gene: 9. Germline values: CDR1 MNHEY, CDR2 SVGEGT. The CDR3 sequence is 17 residues long. CDR3 loop: CASSYAATSGGVETQYF. The CDR3 nucleotides read TGTGCCAGCAGTTACGCCGCGACTAGCGGGGGCGTTGAGACCCAGTACTTC.

This rearrangement joins TRBV20-1 to TRBJ1-5; weak D call: TRBD1 (5 bases). Trimming removed 7 bases at V and 1 base at J, with 14 bases between. The length of the CDR3 is 14 residues. The V gene's germline CDR1 is DFQATT and CDR2 SNEGSKA (reference sequence). The CDR3 reads CSGHTGYSNQPQHF. In DNA, the CDR3 is TGCAGTGGACACACAGGTTACAGCAATCAGCCCCAGCATTTT.

This clonotype was observed at least ten times. This chain uses TRBV10-1 with TRBJ1-1; possibly TRBD1 for D (5 bases). Germline CDR1 WNHNN, CDR2 SYGVQD (reference sequence). The CDR3 length is 14 residues. Deletions cut 6 bases from V and 3 bases from J, with 14 bases between. CDR3 coding DNA: TGCGCCAGCAGCGCCGTTAGGGGTTACACTGAAGCTTTCTTT. As protein: CASSAVRGYTEAFF.

V is TRBV6-5 and J is TRBJ1-1, with D perhaps matching TRBD1 (5 bases). The CDR3 runs to 14 residues. V dropped 3 bases and J dropped 1 base, with 9 bases sitting between them. Germline V gene lookup returns CDR1 MNHEY and CDR2 SVGAGI. CDR3 sequence reads: CASSYTGGNTEAFF. The CDR3 bases are TGTGCCAGCAGTTATACCGGGGGGAACACTGAAGCTTTCTTT.

This clonotype appeared many times. The V call is TRBV29-1, the J call TRBJ1-1; tentative D call: TRBD1 (5 bases). Germline lookup yields CDR1 SQVTM and CDR2 ANQGSEA. The CDR3 extends over 12 amino acids. V was clipped by 6 bases and J by 3 bases, with 11 bases between them. In DNA form, the CDR3 reads TGCAGCGTCAGGGAACGGTACACTGAAGCTTTCTTT. It codes for CSVRERYTEAFF.

This clonotype was detected many times. The chain employs TRBV11-1 and TRBJ2-7; perhaps TRBD1 as D (6 bases). V lost 5 bases to trimming and J lost 4 bases, with 21 bases between them. Germline values: CDR1 SGHAT, CDR2 FQDESV (reference sequence). The CDR3 is made up of 16 amino acids. CDR3: CASSPRALGTSYEQYF. The DNA for the CDR3 is TGTGCCAGCAGCCCCCGGGCGTTGGGGACAAGTTACGAGCAGTACTTC. The full variable domain, with the rest looked up from reference TRBV11-1 and TRBJ2-7, is EAEVAQSPRYKITEKSQAVAFWCDPISGHATLYWYRQILGQGPELLVQFQDESVVDDSQLPKDRFSAERLKGVDSTLKIQPAELGDSAMYLCASSPRALGTSYEQYFGPGTRLTVT.

Many counts were recorded for this clonotype. The chain employs TRBV6-1 and TRBJ2-7; 7 bases fit TRBD2. V lost 8 bases to trimming and J lost 2 bases; unmatched junction nucleotides: 3. CDR3 length: 12 amino acids. Germline loops: CDR1 MNHNS, CDR2 SASEGT. For the CDR3, the DNA is TGTGCCAGCGCGGGACTAACCTACGAGCAGTACTTC. This translates into CASAGLTYEQYF.

This clonotype was detected ten times or more. The chain employs TRBV7-8 and TRBJ2-2; D assignment may be TRBD1 or TRBD2 (6 bases each). Germline V gene lookup returns CDR1 SGHVS and CDR2 FQNEAQ. The CDR3 has 17 amino acids. V was pared by 5 bases and J by 1 base, with 17 bases between. The chain's CDR3 is CASSAIGGLENTGELFF. CDR3 sequence (DNA): TGTGCCAGCAGCGCAATTGGGGGGCTGGAGAACACCGGGGAGCTGTTTTTT. The complete variable domain, with remaining parts taken from reference TRBV7-8 and TRBJ2-2, reads GAGVSQSPRYKVAKRGQDVALRCDPISGHVSLFWYQQALGQGPEFLTYFQNEAQLDKSGLPSDRFFAERPEGSVSTLKIQRTQQEDSAVYLCASSAIGGLENTGELFFGEGSRLTVL.

This clonotype has only a few counts. Being one base from a much bigger clone, this may be a read error. No DNA is shown, since the ends of the CDR3 on it are uncertain; the CDR3 is the one TCRdb lists. The chain uses TRBV29-1 and TRBJ1-5. Per the germline V gene, CDR1 is SQVTM and CDR2 is ANQGSEA. The CDR3 region is 13 residues in length, termini included. The CDR3 loop is CSVASGSLVTLHF.

This chain joins TRBV9 and TRBJ2-7; D is unresolved. This CDR3 is built from 14 residues. CDR1 and CDR2 (germline): SGDLS, YYNGEE. V lost 7 bases and J lost 2, with 16 bases in between. The DNA for the CDR3 is TGTGCCAGCGGTGTCGTCCCGGAAACCTACGAGCAGTACTTC. As protein: CASGVVPETYEQYF. Full variable domain (missing parts from reference TRBV9 and TRBJ2-7): DSGVTQTPKHLITATGQRVTLRCSPRSGDLSVYWYQQSLDQGLQFLIQYYNGEERAKGNILERFSAQQFPDLHSELNLSSLELGDSALYFCASGVVPETYEQYFGPGTRLTVT.